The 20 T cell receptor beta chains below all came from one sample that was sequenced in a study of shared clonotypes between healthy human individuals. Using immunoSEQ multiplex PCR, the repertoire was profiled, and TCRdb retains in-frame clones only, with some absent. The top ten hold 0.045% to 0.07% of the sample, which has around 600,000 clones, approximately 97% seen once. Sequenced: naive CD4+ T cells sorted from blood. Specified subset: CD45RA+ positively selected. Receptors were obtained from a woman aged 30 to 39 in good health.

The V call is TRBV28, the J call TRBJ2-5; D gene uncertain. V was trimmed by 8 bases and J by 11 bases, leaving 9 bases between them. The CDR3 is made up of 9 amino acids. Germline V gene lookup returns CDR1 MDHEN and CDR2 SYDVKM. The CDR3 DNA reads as TGTGCCAGCGGATATACTCAGTACTTC. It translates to CASGYTQYF.

The CDR3 coding sequence is TGCACCAGCAGCCGAGAAAGACTAGCGCTCGACAATGAGCAGTTCTTC. Translated: CTSSRERLALDNEQFF. The rearrangement joins TRBV1 to TRBJ2-1; TRBD2 is taken as the D call from the table, unchecked against the DNA. TRBV1 is a pseudogene segment. This CDR3 contains 16 residues.

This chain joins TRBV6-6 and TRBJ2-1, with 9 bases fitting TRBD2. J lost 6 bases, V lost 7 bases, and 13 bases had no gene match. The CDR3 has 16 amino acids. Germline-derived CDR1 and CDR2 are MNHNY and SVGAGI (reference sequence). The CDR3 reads CASTSIAGVGLNEQFF. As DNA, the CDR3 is TGTGCCAGCACCTCCATAGCGGGAGTAGGGCTCAATGAGCAGTTCTTC.

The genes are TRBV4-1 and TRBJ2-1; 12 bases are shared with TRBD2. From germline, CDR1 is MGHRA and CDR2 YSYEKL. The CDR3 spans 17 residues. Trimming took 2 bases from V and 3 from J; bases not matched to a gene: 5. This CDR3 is CASSQRTSGIYYNEQFF. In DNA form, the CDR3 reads TGCGCCAGCAGCCAAAGGACTAGCGGGATATACTACAATGAGCAGTTCTTC.

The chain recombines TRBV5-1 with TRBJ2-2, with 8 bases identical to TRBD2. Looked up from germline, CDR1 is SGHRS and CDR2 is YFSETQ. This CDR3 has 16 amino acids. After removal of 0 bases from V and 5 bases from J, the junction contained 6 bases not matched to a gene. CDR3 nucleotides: TGCGCCAGCAGCTTGGCTAGAGCGGGAGTAACCGGGGAGCTGTTTTTT. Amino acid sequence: CASSLARAGVTGELFF.

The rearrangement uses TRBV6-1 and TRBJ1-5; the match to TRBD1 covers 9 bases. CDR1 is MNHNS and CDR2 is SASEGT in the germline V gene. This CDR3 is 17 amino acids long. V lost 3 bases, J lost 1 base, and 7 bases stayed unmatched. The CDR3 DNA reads TGTGCCAGCAGTGAGTCGACCGGGACAGGGAGCAATCAGCCCCAGCATTTT. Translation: CASSESTGTGSNQPQHF.

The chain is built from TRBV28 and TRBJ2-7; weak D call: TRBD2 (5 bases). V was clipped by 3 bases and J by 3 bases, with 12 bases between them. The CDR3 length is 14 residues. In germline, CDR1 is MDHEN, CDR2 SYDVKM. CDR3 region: CASSFYDGNYEQYF. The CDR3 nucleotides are TGTGCCAGCAGTTTCTACGACGGGAACTACGAGCAGTACTTC.

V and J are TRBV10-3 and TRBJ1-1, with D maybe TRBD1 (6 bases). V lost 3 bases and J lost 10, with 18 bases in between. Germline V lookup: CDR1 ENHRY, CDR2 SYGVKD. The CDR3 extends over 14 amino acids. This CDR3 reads CAISESGTNALAFF. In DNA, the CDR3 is TGTGCCATCAGTGAATCCGGGACAAACGCCCTAGCTTTCTTT.

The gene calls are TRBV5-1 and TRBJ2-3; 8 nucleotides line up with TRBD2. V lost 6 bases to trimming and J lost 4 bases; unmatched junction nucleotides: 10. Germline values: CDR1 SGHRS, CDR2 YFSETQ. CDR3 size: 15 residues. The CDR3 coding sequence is TGCGCCAGCAACCAGGGAGGACTAGCAGCAGATACGCAGTATTTT. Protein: CASNQGGLAADTQYF.

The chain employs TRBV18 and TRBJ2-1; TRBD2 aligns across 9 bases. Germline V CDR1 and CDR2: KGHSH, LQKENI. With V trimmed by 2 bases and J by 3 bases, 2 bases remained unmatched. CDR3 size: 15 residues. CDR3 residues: CASSPRLADYNEQFF. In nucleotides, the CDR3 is TGTGCCAGCTCACCAAGACTAGCGGACTACAATGAGCAGTTCTTC.

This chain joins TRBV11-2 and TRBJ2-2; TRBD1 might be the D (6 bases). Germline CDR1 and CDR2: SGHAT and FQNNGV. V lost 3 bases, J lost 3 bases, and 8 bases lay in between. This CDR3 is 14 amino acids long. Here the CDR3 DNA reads TGTGCCAGCAGCTTTGGACAGTACACCGGGGAGCTGTTTTTT. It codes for CASSFGQYTGELFF.

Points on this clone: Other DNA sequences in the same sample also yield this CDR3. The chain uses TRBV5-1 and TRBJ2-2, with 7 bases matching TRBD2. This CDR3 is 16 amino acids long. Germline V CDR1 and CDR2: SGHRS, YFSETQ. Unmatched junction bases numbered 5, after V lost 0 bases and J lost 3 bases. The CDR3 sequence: CASSLAASGDTGELFF. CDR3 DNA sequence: TGCGCCAGCAGCTTGGCTGCTAGCGGCGACACCGGGGAGCTGTTTTTT.

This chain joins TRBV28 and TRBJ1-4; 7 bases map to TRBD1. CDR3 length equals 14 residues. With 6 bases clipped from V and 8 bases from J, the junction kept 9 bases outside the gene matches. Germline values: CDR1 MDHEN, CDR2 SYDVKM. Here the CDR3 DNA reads TGTGCCAGCAGACTCCAGGGGGGGGGAGAAAAACTGTTTTTT. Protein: CASRLQGGGEKLFF.

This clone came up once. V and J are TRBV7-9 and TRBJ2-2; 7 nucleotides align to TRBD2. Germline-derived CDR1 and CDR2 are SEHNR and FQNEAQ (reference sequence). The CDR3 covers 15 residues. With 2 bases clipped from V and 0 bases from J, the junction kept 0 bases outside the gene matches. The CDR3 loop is CASSLSGANTGELFF. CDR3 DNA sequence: TGTGCCAGCAGCTTAAGCGGGGCGAACACCGGGGAGCTGTTTTTT. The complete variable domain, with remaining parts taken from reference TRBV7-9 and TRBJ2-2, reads DTGVSQNPRHKITKRGQNVTFRCDPISEHNRLYWYRQTLGQGPEFLTYFQNEAQLEKSRLLSDRFSAERPKGSFSTLEIQRTEQGDSAMYLCASSLSGANTGELFFGEGSRLTVL.

CDR3 sequence: CASSLARVANYGYTF. In DNA, the CDR3 is TGTGCCAGCAGCTTGGCGAGGGTAGCTAACTATGGCTACACCTTC. V and J are TRBV5-4 and TRBJ1-2; D ambiguous. V was clipped by 0 bases and J by 0 bases, with 9 bases between them. CDR3 length: 15 residues. Germline-derived CDR1 and CDR2 are SGHNT and YYREEE (reference sequence). Together with reference TRBV5-4 and TRBJ1-2, the CDR3 gives the full variable domain: ETGVTQSPTHLIKTRGQQVTLRCSSQSGHNTVSWYQQALGQGPQFIFQYYREEENGRGNFPPRFSGLQFPNYSSELNVNALELDDSALYLCASSLARVANYGYTFGSGTRLTVV.

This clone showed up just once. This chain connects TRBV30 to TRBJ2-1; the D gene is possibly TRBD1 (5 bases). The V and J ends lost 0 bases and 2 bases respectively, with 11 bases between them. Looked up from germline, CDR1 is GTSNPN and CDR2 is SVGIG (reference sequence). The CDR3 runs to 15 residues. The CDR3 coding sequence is TGTGCCTGGAGTGTAGGGGCAGGCCCCTACAATGAGCAGTTCTTC. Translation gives CAWSVGAGPYNEQFF.

CDR3 DNA sequence: TGTGCCAGCAGGCTGGGACTAGCGGGGGAAGAGCAGTACTTC. Translation: CASRLGLAGEEQYF. The V call is TRBV28, the J call TRBJ2-7, with 14 bases matching TRBD2. Germline assignment: CDR1 MDHEN and CDR2 SYDVKM. Trimming cost V 6 bases and J 7 bases; bases outside gene matches: 5. CDR3 length equals 14 residues.

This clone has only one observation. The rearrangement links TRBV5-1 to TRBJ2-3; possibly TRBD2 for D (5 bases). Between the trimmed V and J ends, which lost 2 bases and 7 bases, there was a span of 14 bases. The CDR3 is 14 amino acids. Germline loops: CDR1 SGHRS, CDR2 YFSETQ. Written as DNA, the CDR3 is TGCGCCAGCAGCTTCGCTGAGGGTTTACATACGCAGTATTTT. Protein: CASSFAEGLHTQYF.

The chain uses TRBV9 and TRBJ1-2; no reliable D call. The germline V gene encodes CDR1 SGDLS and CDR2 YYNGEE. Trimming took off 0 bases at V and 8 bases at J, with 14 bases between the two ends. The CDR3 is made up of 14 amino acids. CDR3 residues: CASSVGTALRGYTF. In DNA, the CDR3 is TGTGCCAGCAGCGTAGGGACCGCCCTACGAGGCTACACCTTC.

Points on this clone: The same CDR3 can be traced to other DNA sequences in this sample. The CDR3 bases are TGTGCCTGGAGTGTCCCAGAGACCCAGTACTTC. Translated, it gives CAWSVPETQYF. This chain uses TRBV30 with TRBJ2-5; no reliable D call. V was shortened by 0 bases and J by 4 bases, with 3 bases between the two germline ends. The CDR3 is 11 residues long. Germline CDR1 reads GTSNPN; CDR2 reads SVGIG (reference sequence). Based on the CDR3 plus reference TRBV30 and TRBJ2-5, the full variable domain is SQTIHQWPATLVQPVGSPLSLECTVEGTSNPNLYWYRQAAGRGLQLLFYSVGIGQISSEVPQNLSASRPQDRQFILSSKKLLLSDSGFYLCAWSVPETQYFGPGTRLLVL.